This is a list of T cell receptor beta chains from one sample in a study of cytomegalovirus exposure and HLA in healthy donors. TCRdb keeps only in-frame clones here, not all; method: immunoSEQ multiplex PCR. The sample carries roughly 150,000 clones, 80% to 90% recorded once. Sequencing was performed on PBMCs. These receptors were taken from a man aged 25-45 years in good health and CMV-seropositive. Each CDR3 is given with its conserved first and last residue. D genes are given only for firm matches. Expanded clones get a size class; other rows say once, few or many, or leave the size out.

abundance	d_gene	v_gene	j_gene	CDR3aa	CDR3nt
once	.	TRBV7-8	TRBJ1-1	CASSSERWNTEAFF	TGTGCCAGCAGCTCAGAGCGATGGAACACTGAAGCTTTCTTT
once	TRBD2	TRBV5-1	TRBJ2-1	CASSLVELGTSGSGARPDEQFF	TGCGCCAGCAGCTTGGTTGAACTAGGGACTAGCGGGAGCGGGGCCCGTCCCGATGAGCAGTTCTTC
.	TRBD2	TRBV27	TRBJ2-5	CASSRIRTSGTQETQYF	TGTGCCAGCAGTCGGATCCGAACTAGCGGGACTCAAGAGACCCAGTACTTC
.	.	TRBV27	TRBJ1-2	CASSLKGSEGYGYTF	TGTGCCAGCAGTTTAAAGGGTTCTGAGGGCTATGGCTACACCTTC
.	TRBD2	TRBV29-1	TRBJ2-1	CSVGGLAGGGRYNEQFF	TGCAGCGTTGGCGGACTAGCGGGAGGGGGCCGCTACAATGAGCAGTTCTTC
.	.	TRBV7-2	TRBJ1-5	CASSLDGGANQPQHF	TGTGCCAGCAGCTTAGATGGAGGGGCTAATCAGCCCCAGCATTTT
.	TRBD2	TRBV6-4	TRBJ2-3	CASSGSGSHTDTQYF	TGTGCCAGCAGTGGTAGCGGGTCCCACACAGATACGCAGTATTTT
.	.	TRBV2	TRBJ2-1	CASSVRPANEQFF	TGTGCCAGCAGTGTTAGACCAGCGAATGAGCAGTTCTTC
.	.	TRBV19	TRBJ1-5	CASSISVRGWGQPQHF	TGTGCCAGTAGTATATCGGTGCGGGGGTGGGGGCAGCCCCAGCATTTT
once	TRBD1	TRBV19	TRBJ1-5	CATQTGTESNQPQHF	TGTGCCACTCAGACCGGGACAGAGAGCAATCAGCCCCAGCATTTT
.	.	TRBV18	TRBJ1-1	CASSPSGGTEAFF	TGTGCCAGCTCACCATCGGGTGGGACTGAAGCTTTCTTT